The rows below give T cell receptor beta chains drawn from one sample of a study of metastatic and nonmetastatic thyroid tumors. TCRdb redid the clone calls on the PCR reads using MiXCR. The data contain around 23,000 clones, about 14% of them singletons. The sample was tumor tissue. The receptors come from a female donor with papillary thyroid cancer or a benign thyroid nodule (not recorded which). Some clones in this sample may be carry-over from other donors' samples. CDR3s include the opening cysteine and the closing phenylalanine or tryptophan. The D gene is left open where the match is weak. Clone size appears in some rows only: once, few, many, or a class for an expanded clone.

>many|TRBV28|TRBJ2-7|-
TGTGCCAGCAGTTTAGGTACCTACGAGCAGTACTTC
CASSLGTYEQYF
>many|TRBV5-1|TRBJ1-1|-
TGCGCCAGCAGCTTCCGGGGTCCGAACACTGAAGCTTTCTTT
CASSFRGPNTEAFF
>few|TRBV6-1|TRBJ2-1|TRBD2
TGTGCCAGCTTAGCGGGAGAGTCCTACAATGAGCAGTTCTTC
CASLAGESYNEQFF
>few|TRBV7-9|TRBJ2-3|-
TGTGCCAGCAGCTTAGGGAGGGGGACAGATACGCAGTATTTT
CASSLGRGTDTQYF
>medium-sized|TRBV27|TRBJ1-1|-
TGTGCCAGCAGTTTAGGTGGAGGGATGAACACTGAAGCTTTCTTT
CASSLGGGMNTEAFF
>many|TRBV12-3/TRBV12-4|TRBJ2-2|TRBD1
TGTGCCAGCAGCCCCGTTAGGACAGGGGGAGCCGGGGAGCTGTTTTTT
CASSPVRTGGAGELFF
>many|TRBV2|TRBJ2-2|TRBD2
TGTGCCAGCAGGGCTAGCGGGGGGACGAACACCGGGGAGCTGTTTTTT
CASRASGGTNTGELFF
>few|TRBV10-2|TRBJ2-5|TRBD2
TGCGCCAGCTCCCGCGGGAGAGGAGAGACCCAGTACTTC
CASSRGRGETQYF
>many|TRBV5-1|TRBJ2-5|-
TGCGCCAGCAGCTTGATTCCTCAGGGGGAGACCCAGTACTTC
CASSLIPQGETQYF
>many|TRBV7-3|TRBJ2-5|TRBD1
TGTGCCAGCAGCCCGGGACAGGGGGCGGACAGGACCCAGTACTTC
CASSPGQGADRTQYF
>-|TRBV15|TRBJ1-2|-
TGTGCCACCAGCAGAGTCCAGGGCCTTTTCTATGGCTACACCTTC
CATSRVQGLFYGYTF
>many|TRBV12-3/TRBV12-4|TRBJ1-2|TRBD1
TGTGCCAGCAGTCCAGGGGGCCGGGGCTACACCTTC
CASSPGGRGYTF
>many|TRBV20-1|TRBJ2-5|-
TGCAGTGCTCCCGTGTTAAGCGGTGGAGAGACCCAGTACTTC
CSAPVLSGGETQYF
>-|TRBV3-1|TRBJ2-7|TRBD2
TGTGCCAGCAGCGGGGGGGGGTACGAGCAGTACTTC
CASSGGGYEQYF
>few|TRBV9|TRBJ2-7|-
TGTGCCAGCAGCGTAGATGGAGGGACGAACTACGAGCAGTACTTC
CASSVDGGTNYEQYF
>-|TRBV2|TRBJ1-1|-
TGCGCCAGCAGTTCGGTTACAGGGAGAGGCACTGAAGCTTTCTTT
CASSSVTGRGTEAFF
>many|TRBV20-1|TRBJ2-7|TRBD1
TGCAGTGCTAGTTCCAGGGGGCTCTACGAGCAGTACTTC
CSASSRGLYEQYF
>many|TRBV10-3|TRBJ2-2|TRBD2
TGTGCCATCAGTATAGCGGGAGATAACACCGGGGAGCTGTTTTTT
CAISIAGDNTGELFF
>many|TRBV25-1|TRBJ2-5|-
TGTGCCAGCGGACAAGAGACCCAGTACTTC
CASGQETQYF
>few|TRBV6-1|TRBJ1-5|-
TGTGCCAGCAGTGAAGGGTCGACAGTTCCCATCGGACCCCAGCATTTT
CASSEGSTVPIGPQHF
>many|TRBV25-1|TRBJ2-7|-
TGTGCCAGCAGTGACGAGACTAGATCCGCGGGCGTTACCTACGAGCAGTACTTC
CASSDETRSAGVTYEQYF
>-|TRBV20-1|TRBJ1-4|TRBD1
TGCAGTGCCCGGCGCCCGACAGGGGGAGGAACTAATGAAAAACTGTTTTTT
CSARRPTGGGTNEKLFF
>many|TRBV12-3/TRBV12-4|TRBJ2-2|-
TGTGCCAGCAAGGGGAACCTTCCTAAGAACACCGGGGAGCTGTTTTTT
CASKGNLPKNTGELFF
>few|TRBV6-2/TRBV6-3|TRBJ1-1|TRBD1
TGTGCCAGCAGTTATGGGACAGGCGAAGCTTTCTTT
CASSYGTGEAFF